The 29 T cell receptor beta chains below were found in one sample sequenced in a study of Ad26.COV2.S vaccination and SARS-CoV-2 variants. Treatment reported: roughly 20 received Ad26.COV2.S at low or high dose, single or two shots; about 5 received placebo; per-sample allocation not given. Specimen acquisition occurred on day 63 following the initial vaccine or placebo injection. Measured with immunoSEQ multiplex PCR; TCRdb has only the in-frame clones, and not every one. The sample lists more than 350,000 clones, 80% to 95% occurring once. The sequencing here drew on peripheral blood, taken in a trial of Ad26.COV2.S vaccine versus placebo. These receptors all stem from a person aged 18-65 years who received the Ad26.COV2.S COVID-19 vaccine or a placebo.

Here the CDR3 DNA reads TGTGCCAGCAGTTACTCGCGGCAGGGGTATAATTCACCCCTCCACTTT. Translating it yields CASSYSRQGYNSPLHF. The gene calls are TRBV6-5 and TRBJ1-6, with a tentative D call TRBD1 (6 bases). Germline-derived CDR1 and CDR2 are MNHEY and SVGAGI. Between the trimmed V and J ends, which lost 0 bases and 4 bases, there was a span of 10 bases. This CDR3 has 16 amino acids.

The chain links TRBV24-1 to TRBJ2-3; D is unresolved. V dropped 4 bases and J dropped 2 bases, with 9 bases sitting between them. CDR1 KGHDR and CDR2 SFDVKD come from the germline V gene. The CDR3 is made up of 14 amino acids. Here the CDR3 DNA reads TGTGCCACCAGTGACGCCAGTTCCACAGATACGCAGTATTTT. Translating it yields CATSDASSTDTQYF.

The V call is TRBV4-3, the J call TRBJ2-7, with D perhaps matching TRBD2 (6 bases). The germline V gene has CDR1 LGHNA and CDR2 YSLEER. This CDR3 is 16 amino acids long. With 1 base removed from V and 3 bases from J, the gap between germline ends came to 16 bases. The CDR3 DNA reads as TGCGCCAGCAGCCAAGCGTTCGGGGGAGGCTACTACGAGCAGTACTTC. It codes for CASSQAFGGGYYEQYF.

The V and J genes are TRBV29-1 and TRBJ2-2, with no clear D. The V end lost 5 bases, the J end lost 1 base, and 8 bases lay between the germline ends. This CDR3 is 13 amino acids long. Per germline, CDR1 SQVTM and CDR2 ANQGSEA. DNA of the CDR3: TGCAGCGTTTCCGGCGAGAACACCGGGGAGCTGTTTTTT. Protein: CSVSGENTGELFF.

The V and J genes are TRBV27 and TRBJ1-6, with D tentatively TRBD1 (6 bases). The CDR3 is 14 amino acids. The V gene's germline CDR1 is MNHEY and CDR2 SMNVEV (reference sequence). With 5 bases removed from V and 9 bases from J, the gap between germline ends came to 14 bases. The CDR3 DNA sequence: TGTGCCAGCAGTGCTGACAGGCCAAGTTCACCCCTCCACTTT. Translating it yields CASSADRPSSPLHF.

This chain connects TRBV6-1 to TRBJ2-6, with 7 bases identical to TRBD1. The J segment lost 2 bases and the V segment lost 4 bases, leaving 5 bases of the junction unmatched. This CDR3 has 16 residues. Germline values: CDR1 MNHNS, CDR2 SASEGT. As DNA, the CDR3 is TGTGCCAGCAGTGTTTACAGGGGCACTGGGGCCAACGTCCTGACTTTC. Translated: CASSVYRGTGANVLTF.

The chain combines TRBV10-3 with TRBJ1-2, with D hard to call. Trimming removed 6 bases from V and 1 base from J, with 12 bases in between. The CDR3 has 14 residues. CDR1 is ENHRY, CDR2 SYGVKD, per germline. The CDR3 DNA follows: TGTGCCATCAGGGCGGGAACAGTTAACTATGGCTACACCTTC. Protein: CAIRAGTVNYGYTF.

This rearrangement joins TRBV4-1 to TRBJ2-3; 11 bases are a match to TRBD2. Per the germline V gene, CDR1 is MGHRA and CDR2 is YSYEKL. Germline trimming cut 0 bases from V and 0 bases from J; bases unmatched to any gene: 5. The CDR3 sequence is 18 residues long. CDR3 sequence (DNA): TGCGCCAGCAGCCAAGACCGACTAGCGGGAACTAGCACAGATACGCAGTATTTT. This gives the protein CASSQDRLAGTSTDTQYF.

The chain combines TRBV5-1 with TRBJ2-7; the D gene is possibly TRBD2 (5 bases). This CDR3 has 13 residues. Germline V CDR1 and CDR2: SGHRS, YFSETQ. Trimming left V 2 bases short and J 3 bases short, with 9 bases between. CDR3 nucleotides: TGCGCCAGCAGCTTTTCCGGAGGCTACGAGCAGTACTTC. Protein: CASSFSGGYEQYF. The complete variable domain, with remaining parts taken from reference TRBV5-1 and TRBJ2-7, reads KAGVTQTPRYLIKTRGQQVTLSCSPISGHRSVSWYQQTPGQGLQFLFEYFSETQRNKGNFPGRFSGRQFSNSRSEMNVSTLELGDSALYLCASSFSGGYEQYFGPGTRLTVT.

There are a few counts of this clone. This chain joins TRBV5-4 and TRBJ2-1; D could derive from TRBD1 or TRBD2 (5 bases each). Looked up from germline, CDR1 is SGHNT and CDR2 is YYREEE (reference sequence). The CDR3 covers 16 residues. Trimming removed 0 bases at V and 8 bases at J, with 18 bases between. CDR3 bases: TGTGCCAGCAGCTTGGATCCTGGGACCTACGCCCATGAGCAGTTCTTC. Protein sequence: CASSLDPGTYAHEQFF.

This chain uses TRBV19 with TRBJ1-2, with D uncertain. This CDR3 region has 13 residues. Trimming removed 6 bases from V and 4 bases from J, with 12 bases in between. Germline V gene lookup returns CDR1 LNHDA and CDR2 SQIVND (reference sequence). CDR3 sequence reads: CASSPEKRYGYTF. The DNA for the CDR3 is TGTGCCAGTAGCCCAGAGAAACGCTATGGCTACACCTTC.

The count of this clone is one. For the CDR3, the DNA is TGTGCCAGCAGCCCAGGCTTTGGAGCGGGAGCTTCCGGGGAGCTGTTTTTT. Its protein product is CASSPGFGAGASGELFF. The V gene is TRBV5-6, the J gene TRBJ2-2, with TRBD2 matching over 8 bases. The germline V gene encodes CDR1 SGHDT and CDR2 YYEEEE. The trim removed 4 bases at V and 6 bases at J, leaving 14 bases unmatched. CDR3 length: 17 residues.

V and J are TRBV20-1 and TRBJ1-6, with D possibly being TRBD1 (5 bases). The CDR3 runs to 11 residues. Germline V gives CDR1 DFQATT, CDR2 SNEGSKA (reference sequence). DNA of the CDR3: TGCAGCGGGCAGGGCAACTCACCCCTCCACTTT. Protein sequence: CSGQGNSPLHF.

The chain carries TRBV28 and TRBJ2-1; 12 positions agree with TRBD2. There are 16 residues in the CDR3. Germline V CDR1 and CDR2: MDHEN, SYDVKM. V trimming: 5 bases; J trimming: 5 bases; junction bases outside the gene matches: 7. In DNA form, the CDR3 reads TGTGCCAGCAGTCTGACGACTAGCGGGAGTCACAATGAGCAGTTCTTC. Translated, it gives CASSLTTSGSHNEQFF.

This chain links TRBV10-3 with TRBJ1-2; D ambiguous. The V gene lost 3 bases and the J gene lost 3 bases, with 17 bases spanning the gap. The CDR3 loop spans 16 amino acids. Germline CDR1 and CDR2: ENHRY and SYGVKD. The DNA for the CDR3 is TGTGCCATCAGTGACCAAGGACGGTCACGGGACTATGGCTACACCTTC. Translation gives CAISDQGRSRDYGYTF.

Only a few counts were recorded for this clone. The genes are TRBV6-2 or TRBV6-3 and TRBJ2-7; 9 nucleotides align to TRBD1. After removal of 0 bases from V and 3 bases from J, the junction contained 3 bases not matched to a gene. Germline values: CDR1 MNHEY, CDR2 SVGEGT. The CDR3 runs 15 residues. For the CDR3, the DNA is TGTGCCAGCAGTTACTCCCGGGACAGGGACTACGAGCAGTACTTC. As protein: CASSYSRDRDYEQYF.

The chain joins TRBV7-9 to TRBJ2-7; 9 bases map to TRBD1. The CDR3 runs to 15 residues. The junction had 9 bases not matched to a gene; V was cut back by 5 bases and J by 4 bases. Germline V lookup: CDR1 SEHNR, CDR2 FQNEAQ (reference sequence). The CDR3 spells CASSTLPGQGYEQYF. As DNA, the CDR3 is TGTGCCAGCAGCACGCTTCCGGGACAGGGTTACGAGCAGTACTTC.

The chain carries TRBV12-3 or TRBV12-4 and TRBJ2-1, with TRBD2 matching 8 bases. The junction had 5 bases not matched to a gene; V was cut back by 8 bases and J by 8 bases. This CDR3 region has 12 residues. CDR3 in DNA: TGTGCCAGCTTAAGCGGGAGCTATGAGCAGTTCTTC. This translates into CASLSGSYEQFF.

The chain couples TRBV19 to TRBJ2-6, with 11 bases fitting TRBD1. V was clipped by 3 bases and J by 0 bases; unmatched bases: 7. Germline V lookup: CDR1 LNHDA, CDR2 SQIVND (reference sequence). This CDR3 is built from 19 residues. The CDR3 sequence is CASSMKGQGVPSGANVLTF. The CDR3 DNA reads TGTGCCAGTAGTATGAAGGGACAGGGGGTGCCCTCTGGGGCCAACGTCCTGACTTTC.

The chain has TRBV25-1 and TRBJ1-3; D not certain. The CDR3 loop spans 14 amino acids. V lost 9 bases, J lost 3 bases, and 15 bases lay in between. Germline CDR1 MGHDK, CDR2 SYGVNS. The CDR3 spells CASQDRDFGNTIYF. DNA for the CDR3: TGTGCCAGTCAGGATCGGGATTTTGGAAACACCATATATTTT. The whole variable domain, filled in from reference TRBV25-1 and TRBJ1-3, reads EADIYQTPRYLVIGTGKKITLECSQTMGHDKMYWYQQDPGMELHLIHYSYGVNSTEKGDLSSESTVSRIRTEHFPLTLESARPSHTSQYLCASQDRDFGNTIYFGEGSWLTVV.

This clone has more than one count but fewer than ten. The chain couples TRBV7-9 to TRBJ1-6, with D hard to call. The V and J ends lost 2 bases and 7 bases respectively, with 12 bases between them. From germline, CDR1 is SEHNR and CDR2 FQNEAQ (reference sequence). This CDR3 has 15 amino acids. CDR3 amino acids: CASSLWGGPNSPLHF. The CDR3, as DNA: TGTGCCAGCAGCTTATGGGGAGGCCCCAATTCACCCCTCCACTTT.

The rearrangement joins TRBV7-2 to TRBJ2-7; 7 bases fit TRBD2. The CDR3 sequence is 15 residues long. Germline V gives CDR1 SGHTA, CDR2 FQGNSA. With 3 bases clipped from V and 6 bases from J, the junction kept 11 bases outside the gene matches. In DNA form, the CDR3 reads TGTGCCAGCAGCTTGGGTTCGCGGGAGTTCCGCGAGCAGTACTTC. It yields the protein CASSLGSREFREQYF.

The J gene is TRBJ2-6, the V gene TRBV20-1; tentative D call: TRBD1 (6 bases). Per germline, CDR1 DFQATT and CDR2 SNEGSKA (reference sequence). This CDR3 is built from 15 residues. The V end was cut by 3 bases, the J end by 2 bases, with 11 bases between. DNA of the CDR3: TGCAGTGCTAGTGCAGGGGTGGCTGGGGCCAACGTCCTGACTTTC. It codes for CSASAGVAGANVLTF.

In its sample, this clone was seen once. The chain is built from TRBV5-4 and TRBJ2-5; 8 bases are a match to TRBD2. Germline V gene lookup returns CDR1 SGHNT and CDR2 YYREEE (reference sequence). V was clipped by 0 bases and J by 1 base; unmatched bases: 5. This CDR3 region has 16 residues. This chain's CDR3 is CASSLGVRGGQETQYF. The CDR3 DNA follows: TGTGCCAGCAGCTTGGGTGTACGGGGGGGCCAAGAGACCCAGTACTTC.

This clone was counted a single time. This chain connects TRBV6-6 to TRBJ1-2, with D possibly matching TRBD1 (6 bases). Trimming took off 5 bases at V and 0 bases at J, with 28 bases between the two ends. The CDR3 is made up of 20 amino acids. Germline lookup yields CDR1 MNHNY and CDR2 SVGAGI (reference sequence). CDR3: CASSPPGGGRTGRANYGYTF. The CDR3 region has the DNA TGTGCCAGCAGTCCCCCGGGTGGGGGGCGAACTGGGCGAGCTAACTATGGCTACACCTTC.

The V call is TRBV30, the J call TRBJ2-7; 9 bases align to TRBD1. This CDR3 region has 14 residues. Germline loops: CDR1 GTSNPN, CDR2 SVGIG (reference sequence). Trimming cost V 4 bases and J 0 bases; bases outside gene matches: 4. For the CDR3, the DNA is TGTGCCTGGATTGACAGGGGGAGCTCCTACGAGCAGTACTTC. It is translated as CAWIDRGSSYEQYF.

The J gene is TRBJ1-1, the V gene TRBV19, with 7 bases that match TRBD1. From germline, CDR1 is LNHDA and CDR2 SQIVND (reference sequence). V was clipped by 3 bases and J by 3 bases; unmatched bases: 1. This CDR3 is 13 amino acids long. The DNA for the CDR3 is TGTGCCAGTAGTATCAGGGGGGACACTGAAGCTTTCTTT. Residues: CASSIRGDTEAFF. The full variable domain, its missing parts supplied by reference TRBV19 and TRBJ1-1, is DGGITQSPKYLFRKEGQNVTLSCEQNLNHDAMYWYRQDPGQGLRLIYYSQIVNDFQKGDIAEGYSVSREKKESFPLTVTSAQKNPTAFYLCASSIRGDTEAFFGQGTRLTVV.

This clone has only one observation. The chain uses TRBV19 and TRBJ1-1; the D is unclear. The V end was cut by 0 bases, the J end by 1 base, with 12 bases between. Germline V gene lookup returns CDR1 LNHDA and CDR2 SQIVND (reference sequence). The CDR3 is 16 amino acids. CDR3 coding DNA: TGTGCCAGTAGTATAGATTTTCTTGCGGCGAACACTGAAGCTTTCTTT. It specifies CASSIDFLAANTEAFF. Based on the CDR3 plus reference TRBV19 and TRBJ1-1, the full variable domain is DGGITQSPKYLFRKEGQNVTLSCEQNLNHDAMYWYRQDPGQGLRLIYYSQIVNDFQKGDIAEGYSVSREKKESFPLTVTSAQKNPTAFYLCASSIDFLAANTEAFFGQGTRLTVV.

The rearrangement joins TRBV27 to TRBJ2-7; 8 bases fit TRBD2. With V trimmed by 4 bases and J by 0 bases, 5 bases remained unmatched. This CDR3 region has 15 residues. Germline V gene sequence: CDR1 MNHEY, CDR2 SMNVEV (reference sequence). DNA of the CDR3: TGTGCCAGCAGTTCCCCGACTAGCGCCTCCTACGAGCAGTACTTC. This gives the protein CASSSPTSASYEQYF.